The rows below give T cell receptor beta chains drawn from one sample of a study of CD8+CD57+ T cells in acquired aplastic anemia. TCRdb re-derived calls from the reads in MiXCR, one entry per CDR3 protein. The table lists around 200,000 distinct CDR3 sequences, 50% to 55% of them singletons, with about 15% in the top ten. Sequenced material: sorted CD4+, CD8+, or CD8+CD57+ T cells (not recorded which) from PBMCs. The receptors here all came from a human donor in good health, serving as a control. Each CDR3 is given with its conserved first and last residue. A D gene is named only where the DNA matches it firmly. Clone size, where shown, is once, few, many, or a class for clones that have expanded.

D gene: TRBD1; clone size: few; J gene: TRBJ1-1; V gene: TRBV9; CDR3 DNA: TGTGCCAGCAGCGCCGGGACAGATACTGAAGCTTTCTTT; CDR3 protein: CASSAGTDTEAFF
D gene: -; clone size: -; J gene: TRBJ1-1; V gene: TRBV2; CDR3 DNA: TGTGCCAGCAGCATAACAGGGACTAGGGGCACTGAAGCTTTCTTT; CDR3 protein: CASSITGTRGTEAFF
D gene: TRBD1; clone size: -; J gene: TRBJ1-2; V gene: TRBV7-2; CDR3 DNA: TGTGCCAGCAGCTTAGATCCGGGACAGGGGGCGAGTAACTATGGCTACACCTTC; CDR3 protein: CASSLDPGQGASNYGYTF
D gene: -; clone size: -; J gene: TRBJ1-6; V gene: TRBV10-3; CDR3 DNA: TGTGCCATCAGTGGTGACCTGGATTCACCCCTCCACTTT; CDR3 protein: CAISGDLDSPLHF
D gene: TRBD1; clone size: -; J gene: TRBJ1-4; V gene: TRBV4-3; CDR3 DNA: TGCGCCAGCAGCCAAGATCCGGGGACAGGGCGAGACGAAAAACTGTTTTTT; CDR3 protein: CASSQDPGTGRDEKLFF
D gene: TRBD2; clone size: -; J gene: TRBJ2-3; V gene: TRBV6-5; CDR3 DNA: TGTGCCAGCAGTTACTCGCTAACGGGGGGGTGGGCAGATACGCAGTATTTT; CDR3 protein: CASSYSLTGGWADTQYF
D gene: -; clone size: -; J gene: TRBJ1-4; V gene: TRBV30; CDR3 DNA: TGTGCCTTAGTCAAAACAACTAATGAAAAACTGTTTTTT; CDR3 protein: CALVKTTNEKLFF
D gene: TRBD2; clone size: many; J gene: TRBJ2-1; V gene: TRBV15; CDR3 DNA: TGTGCCACCAGCAGAGCTAGCGGGGGCTACAATGAGCAGTTCTTC; CDR3 protein: CATSRASGGYNEQFF
D gene: TRBD2; clone size: many; J gene: TRBJ2-7; V gene: TRBV28; CDR3 DNA: TGTGCCAGCACCACGGCAGGGCGGGGGACCTACGAGCAGTACTTC; CDR3 protein: CASTTAGRGTYEQYF
D gene: TRBD2; clone size: -; J gene: TRBJ2-5; V gene: TRBV29-1; CDR3 DNA: TGCAGCTCGTTAGCGGGGGGGGGGAAGACCCAGTACTTC; CDR3 protein: CSSLAGGGKTQYF
D gene: -; clone size: -; J gene: TRBJ2-7; V gene: TRBV7-9; CDR3 DNA: TGTGCCAGCAGTGAGATTGGGACGCAGTACTTC; CDR3 protein: CASSEIGTQYF
D gene: TRBD1; clone size: many; J gene: TRBJ2-3; V gene: TRBV6-2/TRBV6-3; CDR3 DNA: TGTGCCAGCAGGCGCCGACAGGGGAGGAGTGGAGATACGCAGTATTTT; CDR3 protein: CASRRRQGRSGDTQYF
D gene: -; clone size: many; J gene: TRBJ1-4; V gene: TRBV7-8; CDR3 DNA: TGTGCCAGCAGCTTTCAACTGAATAATGAAAAACTGTTTTTT; CDR3 protein: CASSFQLNNEKLFF
D gene: -; clone size: -; J gene: TRBJ2-6; V gene: TRBV20-1; CDR3 DNA: TGCAGTGCTAGAGTACAGCGACGCTCTGGGGCCAACGTCCTGACTTTC; CDR3 protein: CSARVQRRSGANVLTF
D gene: -; clone size: many; J gene: TRBJ1-1; V gene: TRBV6-5; CDR3 DNA: TGTGCCAGCAGTTACGGGACTCCCATGTGGGAAGCTTTCTTT; CDR3 protein: CASSYGTPMWEAFF
D gene: -; clone size: -; J gene: TRBJ2-7; V gene: TRBV10-2; CDR3 DNA: TGTGCCAGCACCCGACTGACAGGGCGGGGCACCTACGAGCAGTACTTC; CDR3 protein: CASTRLTGRGTYEQYF
D gene: TRBD1; clone size: -; J gene: TRBJ2-1; V gene: TRBV20-1; CDR3 DNA: TGCAGTGCTAGGGGGACAGGGGGTTACAATGAGCAGTTCTTC; CDR3 protein: CSARGTGGYNEQFF
D gene: TRBD1; clone size: many; J gene: TRBJ2-3; V gene: TRBV14; CDR3 DNA: TGTGCCAGCAGCCACCGGACAGGGCCAGATACGCAGTATTTT; CDR3 protein: CASSHRTGPDTQYF
D gene: -; clone size: -; J gene: TRBJ2-7; V gene: TRBV2; CDR3 DNA: TGTGCCAGCAGTGAAAGAAGATCCGCCTACGAGCAGTACTTC; CDR3 protein: CASSERRSAYEQYF
D gene: -; clone size: many; J gene: TRBJ1-5; V gene: TRBV11-2; CDR3 DNA: TGTGCCAGCAGCTCACAGGTCAATCAGCCCCAGCATTTT; CDR3 protein: CASSSQVNQPQHF
D gene: TRBD2; clone size: -; J gene: TRBJ2-1; V gene: TRBV5-1; CDR3 DNA: TGCGCCAGCAGCCAACAAACCTCTAGCGGGGGGGTAAATGAGCAGTTCTTC; CDR3 protein: CASSQQTSSGGVNEQFF
D gene: TRBD1; clone size: many; J gene: TRBJ1-2; V gene: TRBV28; CDR3 DNA: TGTGCCAGCAGACAGGGACAGGGACATGGCTACACCTTC; CDR3 protein: CASRQGQGHGYTF
D gene: TRBD1; clone size: -; J gene: TRBJ1-5; V gene: TRBV24-1; CDR3 DNA: TGTGCCACCAGTGACCCCAGGGGGGCGGGAGAGACCCAGCATTTT; CDR3 protein: CATSDPRGAGETQHF
D gene: -; clone size: -; J gene: TRBJ2-5; V gene: TRBV2; CDR3 DNA: TGTGCCACCGACGACTGGATCCAAGAGACCCAGTACTTC; CDR3 protein: CATDDWIQETQYF